This is a list of T cell receptor beta chains from one sample in a study of vaccination and CD4 T cells after COVID-19. TCRdb used MiXCR to reprocess the PCR reads, holding one entry per CDR3 protein. The sample yields some 15,000 distinct CDR3 sequences, approximately 30% seen once. These receptors have no identified antigens. Sequencing used CD4+ T cells from blood, cultured in vitro, obtained after SARS-CoV-2 vaccination. The receptors originated from a human donor who had recovered from COVID-19. CDR3s include the opening cysteine and the closing phenylalanine or tryptophan. The order of the fields is J gene, V gene, clone size, CDR3 protein. Clone size is not always given. Where it is, it says once, few, many or a class for expanded clones.

TRBJ2-6 TRBV7-2 . CASSLGSYSGANVLTF
TRBJ2-7 TRBV28 . CASSLWYEQYF
TRBJ1-2 TRBV27 few CASIGTGGSYGYTF
TRBJ2-2 TRBV7-2 few CASTEAQGNTGELFF
TRBJ1-1 TRBV6-5 . CASSYSGPRWTEAFF
TRBJ2-3 TRBV7-3 . CASSRHRELTDTQYF
TRBJ1-5 TRBV20-1 few CSANPLPQPQHF
TRBJ1-6 TRBV5-4 . CASSSKGGTYNSPLHF
TRBJ2-3 TRBV7-2 . CASSLAGLALDTQYF
TRBJ1-1 TRBV20-1 few CSANLLGSRDRGVAFF
TRBJ1-1 TRBV20-1 few CSARGTVLNTEAFF
TRBJ2-7 TRBV24-1 . CATSESGGGPRYEQYF
TRBJ2-7 TRBV12-3/TRBV12-4 few CASQLGGGESYEQYF
TRBJ2-7 TRBV4-2 . CASSHYHLGGGPYEQYF
TRBJ2-3 TRBV20-1 . CSARILAEVGTDTQYF
TRBJ1-3 TRBV27 medium-sized CASSIRGQDSNTIYF
TRBJ1-1 TRBV24-1 . CATSDGGFAAFF
TRBJ1-6 TRBV30 . CAWSRDRDSNSPLHF
TRBJ2-7 TRBV7-9 few CASSPLGTALSYEQYF
TRBJ1-3 TRBV29-1 . CSVIPGAGNTIYF
TRBJ1-2 TRBV20-1 few CSANIGKGNYGYTF
TRBJ2-3 TRBV6-5 . CASSYALAGRGSTDTQYF
TRBJ2-3 TRBV7-3 hyperexpanded CASSPGPLRSSTDTQYF
TRBJ2-1 TRBV7-2 few CASSSGLNAYNEQFF
TRBJ2-1 TRBV24-1 . CATEGLGLAGGSYNEQFF
TRBJ1-1 TRBV5-4 . CASSLMGAMNTEAFF
TRBJ2-3 TRBV28 . CASSLGGTDTQYF
TRBJ1-5 TRBV7-2 few CASSFGDSYNQPQHF
TRBJ1-2 TRBV27 few CASSDLGQGTYGYTF
TRBJ1-3 TRBV27 . CASIKSLGTSGNTIYF
TRBJ2-3 TRBV14 . CASSRASGYTQYF
TRBJ2-7 TRBV27 . CASSFIRTLPLEQYF
TRBJ2-7 TRBV28 . CASSPPVTYEQYF
TRBJ2-7 TRBV6-5 few CASSYGGGYAYEQYF
TRBJ2-7 TRBV6-2/TRBV6-3 . CASSNTSGRAQLSYEQYF
TRBJ2-2 TRBV6-1 . CASSARLAGGPRTGELFF
TRBJ2-3 TRBV27 few CASSLWGLAGAGLTDTQYF
TRBJ2-1 TRBV24-1 . CATSDPLAGSYNEQFF
TRBJ2-2 TRBV19 . CASSVFAVEGAGELFF
TRBJ2-3 TRBV20-1 . CSARPPQGTRSRDTQYF
TRBJ1-6 TRBV24-1 few CATRQGPNSPLHF
TRBJ2-2 TRBV12-3/TRBV12-4 . CASSTGLVGYTGELFF
TRBJ2-2 TRBV6-2/TRBV6-3 . CASSGVGTSHTGELFF
TRBJ2-5 TRBV5-4 once CASRGGGRETQYF